This T cell receptor (beta chain) was profiled in a study of control samples from healthy donors and cancer patients. Here immunoSEQ multiplex PCR was the method, and the copy in TCRdb shows in-frame clones only, minus some. The table records 35,000 to 45,000 clones, over 80% of them present only once. This clone is a singleton in its sample. Sequencing was done on a sample of blood. This clonotype originated in a man in his fifties or sixties in good health.

The CDR3 is CASSELWAGVRGANVLTF. In DNA form, the CDR3 reads TGTGCCAGCAGTGAACTCTGGGCAGGGGTAAGAGGGGCCAACGTCCTGACTTTC. The J gene is TRBJ2-6, the V gene TRBV6-1; D may be TRBD1 (6 bases). From germline, CDR1 is MNHNS and CDR2 SASEGT. Deletions cut 2 bases from V and 4 bases from J, with 18 bases between. This CDR3 spans 18 amino acids.